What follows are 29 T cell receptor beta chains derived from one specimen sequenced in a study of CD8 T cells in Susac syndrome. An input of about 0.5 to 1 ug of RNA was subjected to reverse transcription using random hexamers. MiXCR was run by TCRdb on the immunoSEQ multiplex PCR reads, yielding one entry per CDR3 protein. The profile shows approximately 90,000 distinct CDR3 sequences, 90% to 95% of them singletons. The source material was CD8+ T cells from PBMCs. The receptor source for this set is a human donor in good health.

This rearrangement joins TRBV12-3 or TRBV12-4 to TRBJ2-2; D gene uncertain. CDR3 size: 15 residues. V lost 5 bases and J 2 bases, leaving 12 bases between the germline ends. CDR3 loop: CASSRRGANTGELFF. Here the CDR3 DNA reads TGTGCCAGCAGTCGCCGCGGCGCCAACACCGGGGAGCTGTTTTTT.

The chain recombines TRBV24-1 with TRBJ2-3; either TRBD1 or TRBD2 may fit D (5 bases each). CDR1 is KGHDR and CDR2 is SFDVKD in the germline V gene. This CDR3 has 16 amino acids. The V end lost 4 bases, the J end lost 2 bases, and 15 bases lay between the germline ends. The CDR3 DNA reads TGTGCCACCAGTGACCCGACTCGGGGCCACACAGATACGCAGTATTTT. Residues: CATSDPTRGHTDTQYF.

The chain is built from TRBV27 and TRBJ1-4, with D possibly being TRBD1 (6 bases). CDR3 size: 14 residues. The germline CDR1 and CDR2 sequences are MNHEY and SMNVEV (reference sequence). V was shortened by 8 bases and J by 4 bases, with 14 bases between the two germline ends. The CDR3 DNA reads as TGTGCCAGCGGAGAGGACAGCCGTAATGAAAAACTGTTTTTT. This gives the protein CASGEDSRNEKLFF.

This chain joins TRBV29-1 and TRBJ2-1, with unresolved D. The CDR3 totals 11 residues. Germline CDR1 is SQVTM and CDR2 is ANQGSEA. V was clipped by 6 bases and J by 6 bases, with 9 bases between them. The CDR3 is CSVVLGNEQFF. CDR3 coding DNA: TGCAGCGTGGTATTGGGCAATGAGCAGTTCTTC.

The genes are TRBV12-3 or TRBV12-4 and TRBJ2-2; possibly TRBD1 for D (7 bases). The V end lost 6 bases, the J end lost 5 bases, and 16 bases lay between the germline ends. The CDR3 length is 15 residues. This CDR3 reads CASSPRGDGTGELFF. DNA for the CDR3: TGTGCCAGCAGCCCCAGGGGGGATGGGACCGGGGAGCTGTTTTTT.

This chain's CDR3 is CASSLARTGGYEQYF. DNA of the CDR3: TGCGCCAGCAGCTTGGCCCGGACAGGGGGCTACGAGCAGTACTTC. The V and J genes are TRBV5-1 and TRBJ2-7, with TRBD1 identical over 10 bases. The junction had 3 bases not matched to a gene; V was cut back by 0 bases and J by 3 bases. The CDR3 contains 15 residues. Germline CDR1 is SGHRS and CDR2 is YFSETQ.

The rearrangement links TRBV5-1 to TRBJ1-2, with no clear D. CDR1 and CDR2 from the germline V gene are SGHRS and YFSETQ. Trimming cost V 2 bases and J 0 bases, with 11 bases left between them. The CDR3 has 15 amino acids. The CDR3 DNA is TGCGCCAGCAGCTTTCCCGGCGAACCTAACTATGGCTACACCTTC. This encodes CASSFPGEPNYGYTF.

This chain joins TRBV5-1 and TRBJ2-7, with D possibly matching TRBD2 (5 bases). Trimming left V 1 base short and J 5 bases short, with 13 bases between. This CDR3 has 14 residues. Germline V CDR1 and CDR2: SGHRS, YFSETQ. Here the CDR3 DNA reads TGCGCCAGCAGCTTGACTAGGGTAGTCGACGAGCAGTACTTC. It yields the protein CASSLTRVVDEQYF. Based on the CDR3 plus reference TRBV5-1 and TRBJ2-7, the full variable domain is KAGVTQTPRYLIKTRGQQVTLSCSPISGHRSVSWYQQTPGQGLQFLFEYFSETQRNKGNFPGRFSGRQFSNSRSEMNVSTLELGDSALYLCASSLTRVVDEQYFGPGTRLTVT.

The CDR3 protein is CASSSGLAKNIQYF. Written as DNA, the CDR3 is TGTGCCAGCAGCTCTGGGTTAGCCAAAAACATTCAGTACTTC. The J gene is TRBJ2-4, the V gene TRBV5-6; D gene unclear. This CDR3 region has 14 residues. The germline CDR1 and CDR2 sequences are SGHDT and YYEEEE. Trimming stripped 3 bases from V and 0 bases from J, with 7 bases between.

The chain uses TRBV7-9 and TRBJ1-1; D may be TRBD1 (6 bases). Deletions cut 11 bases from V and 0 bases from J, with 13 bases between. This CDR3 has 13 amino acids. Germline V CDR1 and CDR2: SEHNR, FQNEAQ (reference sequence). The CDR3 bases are TGTGCCGGAAGACAGGACGTGAACACTGAAGCTTTCTTT. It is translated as CAGRQDVNTEAFF. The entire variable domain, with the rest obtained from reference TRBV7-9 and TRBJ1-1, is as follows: DTGVSQNPRHKITKRGQNVTFRCDPISEHNRLYWYRQTLGQGPEFLTYFQNEAQLEKSRLLSDRFSAERPKGSFSTLEIQRTEQGDSAMYLCAGRQDVNTEAFFGQGTRLTVV.

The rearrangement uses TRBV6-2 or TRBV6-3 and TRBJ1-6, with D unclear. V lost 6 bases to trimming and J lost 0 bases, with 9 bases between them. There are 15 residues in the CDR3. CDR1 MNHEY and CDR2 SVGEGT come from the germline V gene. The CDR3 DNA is TGTGCCAGCAGCTCGACACCCTCCTATAATTCACCCCTCCACTTT. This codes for CASSSTPSYNSPLHF.

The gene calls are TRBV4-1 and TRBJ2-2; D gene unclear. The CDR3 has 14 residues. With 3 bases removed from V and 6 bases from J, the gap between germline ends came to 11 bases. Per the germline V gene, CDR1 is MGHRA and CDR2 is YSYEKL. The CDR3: CASSQARIPGELFF. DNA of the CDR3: TGCGCCAGCAGCCAGGCCCGTATCCCCGGGGAGCTGTTTTTT.

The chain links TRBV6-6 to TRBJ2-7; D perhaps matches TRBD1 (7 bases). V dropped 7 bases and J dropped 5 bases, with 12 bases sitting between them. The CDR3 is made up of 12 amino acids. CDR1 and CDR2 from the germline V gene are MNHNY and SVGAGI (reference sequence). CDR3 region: CASTPGGNEQYF. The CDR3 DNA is TGTGCCAGCACCCCAGGGGGGAACGAGCAGTACTTC.

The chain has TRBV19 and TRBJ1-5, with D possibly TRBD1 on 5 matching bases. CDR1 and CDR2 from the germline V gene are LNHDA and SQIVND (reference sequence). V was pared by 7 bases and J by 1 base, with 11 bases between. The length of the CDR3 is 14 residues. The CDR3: CASKSRVSNQPQHF. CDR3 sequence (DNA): TGTGCCAGTAAATCCAGGGTGAGCAATCAGCCCCAGCATTTT.

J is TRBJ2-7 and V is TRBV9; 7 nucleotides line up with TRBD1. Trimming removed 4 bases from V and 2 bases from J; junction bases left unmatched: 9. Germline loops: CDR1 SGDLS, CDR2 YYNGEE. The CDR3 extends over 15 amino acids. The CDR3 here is CASSPSRGGPYEQYF. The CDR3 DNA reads TGTGCCAGCAGCCCCTCCCGAGGGGGCCCCTACGAGCAGTACTTC. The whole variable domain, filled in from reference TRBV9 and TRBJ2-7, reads DSGVTQTPKHLITATGQRVTLRCSPRSGDLSVYWYQQSLDQGLQFLIQYYNGEERAKGNILERFSAQQFPDLHSELNLSSLELGDSALYFCASSPSRGGPYEQYFGPGTRLTVT.

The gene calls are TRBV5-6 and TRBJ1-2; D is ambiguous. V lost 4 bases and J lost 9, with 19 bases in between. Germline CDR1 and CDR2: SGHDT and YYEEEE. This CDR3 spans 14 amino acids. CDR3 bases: TGTGCCAGCAGCCCGGAGGCTCTCGTCTGGAGCTACACCTTC. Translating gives CASSPEALVWSYTF.

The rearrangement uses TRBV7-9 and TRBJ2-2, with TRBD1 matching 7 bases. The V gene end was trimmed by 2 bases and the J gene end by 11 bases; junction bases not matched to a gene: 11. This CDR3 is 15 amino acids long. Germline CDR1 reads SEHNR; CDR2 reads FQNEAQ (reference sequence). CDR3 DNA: TGTGCCAGCAGCTTAATCGAGACGCGACAGGGAGAGCTGTTTTTT. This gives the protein CASSLIETRQGELFF.

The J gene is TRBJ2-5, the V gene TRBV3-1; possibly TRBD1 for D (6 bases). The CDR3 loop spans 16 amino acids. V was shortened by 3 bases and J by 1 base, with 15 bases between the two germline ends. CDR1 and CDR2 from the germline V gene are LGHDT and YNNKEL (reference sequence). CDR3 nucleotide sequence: TGTGCCAGCAGCCATTCAGGGGCAATCGGCCAAGAGACCCAGTACTTC. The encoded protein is CASSHSGAIGQETQYF.

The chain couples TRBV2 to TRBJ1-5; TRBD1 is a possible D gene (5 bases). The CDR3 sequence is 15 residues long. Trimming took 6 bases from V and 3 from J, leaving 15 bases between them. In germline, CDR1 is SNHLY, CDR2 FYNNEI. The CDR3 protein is CASSYGRTHNQPQHF. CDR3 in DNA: TGTGCCAGCAGCTACGGCCGGACACACAATCAGCCCCAGCATTTT.

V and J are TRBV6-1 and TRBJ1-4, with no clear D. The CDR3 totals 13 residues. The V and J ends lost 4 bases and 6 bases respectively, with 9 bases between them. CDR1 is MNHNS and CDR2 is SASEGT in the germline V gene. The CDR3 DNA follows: TGTGCCAGCAGTGGGGAGTGGGATGAAAAACTGTTTTTT. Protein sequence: CASSGEWDEKLFF.

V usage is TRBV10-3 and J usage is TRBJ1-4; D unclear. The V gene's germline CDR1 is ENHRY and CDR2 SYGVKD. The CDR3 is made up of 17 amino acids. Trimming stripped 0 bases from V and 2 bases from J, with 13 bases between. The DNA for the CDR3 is TGTGCCATCAGTGAGTCCCCTGGGGAGTCGACTAATGAAAAACTGTTTTTT. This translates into CAISESPGESTNEKLFF.

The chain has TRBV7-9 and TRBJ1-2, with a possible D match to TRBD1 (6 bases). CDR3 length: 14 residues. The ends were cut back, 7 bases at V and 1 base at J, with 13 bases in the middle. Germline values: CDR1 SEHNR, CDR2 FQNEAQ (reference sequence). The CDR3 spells CASTTGNHNYGYTF. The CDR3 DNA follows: TGTGCCAGCACTACAGGGAACCATAACTATGGCTACACCTTC.

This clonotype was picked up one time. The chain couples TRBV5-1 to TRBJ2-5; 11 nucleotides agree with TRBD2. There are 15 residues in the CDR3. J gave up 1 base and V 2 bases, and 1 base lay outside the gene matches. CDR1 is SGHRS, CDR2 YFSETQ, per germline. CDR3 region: CASSFTSGGQETQYF. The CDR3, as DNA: TGCGCCAGCAGCTTTACTAGCGGGGGCCAAGAGACCCAGTACTTC.

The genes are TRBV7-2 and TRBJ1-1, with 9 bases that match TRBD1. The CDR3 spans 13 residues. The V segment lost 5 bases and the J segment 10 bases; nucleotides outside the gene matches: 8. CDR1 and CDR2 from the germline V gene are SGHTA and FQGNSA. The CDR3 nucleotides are TGTGCCAGCAGCGCCTACAGGGGGCCTCGAGCTTTCTTT. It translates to CASSAYRGPRAFF.

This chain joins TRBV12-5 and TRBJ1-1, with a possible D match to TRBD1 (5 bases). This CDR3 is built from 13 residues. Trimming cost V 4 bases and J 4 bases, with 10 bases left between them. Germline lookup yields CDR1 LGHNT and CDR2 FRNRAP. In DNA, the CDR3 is TGTGCTAGTGGTTGGGGGACCCCCACTGAAGCTTTCTTT. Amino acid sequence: CASGWGTPTEAFF.

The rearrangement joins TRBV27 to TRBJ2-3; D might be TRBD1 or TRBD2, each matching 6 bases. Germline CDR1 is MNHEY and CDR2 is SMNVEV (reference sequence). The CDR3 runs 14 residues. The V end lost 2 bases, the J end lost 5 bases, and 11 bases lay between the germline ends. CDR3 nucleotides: TGTGCCAGCAGTTTAAGGACAGCGGGAGATACGCAGTATTTT. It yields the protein CASSLRTAGDTQYF.

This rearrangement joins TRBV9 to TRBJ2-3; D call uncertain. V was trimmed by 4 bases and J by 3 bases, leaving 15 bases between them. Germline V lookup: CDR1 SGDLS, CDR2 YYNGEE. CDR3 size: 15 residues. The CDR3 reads CASSFSTRETDTQYF. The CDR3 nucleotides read TGTGCCAGCAGCTTCTCGACCCGCGAGACAGATACGCAGTATTTT.

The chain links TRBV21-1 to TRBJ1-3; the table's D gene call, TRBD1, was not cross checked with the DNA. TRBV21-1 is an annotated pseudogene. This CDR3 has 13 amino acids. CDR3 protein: CASSWDRRNTIYF. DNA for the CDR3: TGTGCCAGCAGTTGGGACAGACGGAACACCATATATTTT.

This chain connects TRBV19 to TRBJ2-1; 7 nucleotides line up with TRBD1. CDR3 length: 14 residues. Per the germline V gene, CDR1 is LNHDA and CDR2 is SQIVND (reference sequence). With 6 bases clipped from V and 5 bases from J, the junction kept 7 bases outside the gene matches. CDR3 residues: CASSHRGRHNEQFF. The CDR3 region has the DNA TGTGCCAGTAGCCACAGGGGAAGGCACAATGAGCAGTTCTTC.